The entry below gives a single T cell receptor (beta chain) sequence along with its context. Its specificity is not known. Using immunoSEQ multiplex PCR, the repertoire was profiled, and TCRdb retains in-frame clones only, with some absent. The top ten clones hold about 0.34% of a sample with 77,000 or so clones, about 93% of them seen once. This entry comes from a study of OX40 agonist ivuxolimab in advanced cancers. Study-level background: As their treatment, patients were administered ivuxolimab, an agonistic anti-OX40 (CD134) antibody.

V dropped 0 bases and J dropped 0 bases, with 9 bases sitting between them. This CDR3 has 16 residues. Germline lookup yields CDR1 LGHNA and CDR2 YNFKEQ. Study-level results: At doses 0.1 to 3.0 mg/kg, CD4+ and CD8+ clones expanded.

The TCR originated in an adult with an advanced solid tumor such as melanoma, head and neck, liver or kidney cancer. The chain carries TRBV4-2 and TRBJ1-3; D remains ambiguous. The sample here was CD4+ or CD8+ T cells sorted from blood, taken in a trial of the OX40 agonist ivuxolimab. The CDR3 here is CASSQDSASSGNTIYF. The CDR3 DNA sequence: TGTGCCAGCAGCCAAGATTCAGCGAGCTCTGGAAACACCATATATTTT.